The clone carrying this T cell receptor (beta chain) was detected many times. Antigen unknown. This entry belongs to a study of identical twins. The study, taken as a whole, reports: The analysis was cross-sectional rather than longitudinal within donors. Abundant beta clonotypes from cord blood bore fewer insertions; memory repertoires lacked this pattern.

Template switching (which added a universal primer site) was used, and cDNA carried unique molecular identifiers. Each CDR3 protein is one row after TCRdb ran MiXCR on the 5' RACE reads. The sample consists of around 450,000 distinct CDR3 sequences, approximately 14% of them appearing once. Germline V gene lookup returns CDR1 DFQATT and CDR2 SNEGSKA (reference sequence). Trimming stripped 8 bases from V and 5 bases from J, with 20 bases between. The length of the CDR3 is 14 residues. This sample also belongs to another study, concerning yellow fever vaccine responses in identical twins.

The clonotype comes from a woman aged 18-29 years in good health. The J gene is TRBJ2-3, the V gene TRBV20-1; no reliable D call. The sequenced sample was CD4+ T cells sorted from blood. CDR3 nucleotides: TGCAGTCTACGAAGACTTAAGGTGGGAGATACGCAGTATTTT. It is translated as CSLRRLKVGDTQYF.